The T cell receptor (beta chain) described here comes from a study of early T cells in non-severe SARS-CoV-2 infection (dated by TCRdb to about 2021). Study-level background: Bulk RNA from unsorted whole blood was used for TCR sequencing, so alpha and beta chains could not be paired. Study-wide conclusions, independent of this receptor: VDJdb matching was skewed toward anti-spike CD8 responses and likely underestimated virus-specific expansions, missing private and CD4 specificities.

The library was prepared using 5' RACE. Sequencing was performed on a NextSeq 500. In the TCR library protocol, unique molecular identifiers were attached to individual cDNA molecules to correct for PCR bias and sequencing error. Sequencing covered both TCR alpha and beta chains, and within each sample the abundances of alpha and beta sequences were tightly co-correlated. The source study handled its data this way. Decombinator V4 was used to perform V gene, J gene and CDR3 annotation of TCR sequences. TCRs were defined as expanded if a significant change between any two time points was detected under a Poisson model with p below 0.0001. TCR abundances were normalised to the total number of TCRs sequenced in each sample and reported as counts per million. TRAV1-2 paired with TRAJ12, TRAJ20 or TRAJ33 defined MAIT TCRs, while TRAV10 paired with TRAJ18 defined iNKT TCRs. VDJdb, accessed 1 November 2021, was searched for CMV, EBV and SARS-CoV-2 annotated TCRs, with TCRs annotated for multiple antigens excluded. Using fastp trimming at Q25 and MiXCR clonotype assembly, TCRdb reanalyzed the public sequencing data and kept in-frame beta chains. Each CDR3 protein gets just one entry, which takes the most common genes and DNA from the rows behind it. The V and J calls follow TCRdb's processing rather than the paper's. The sample table shows some 50,000 distinct CDR3 sequences, and more than 4.5% are seen once. Around 5% of the sample belongs to the ten largest clones.

Reading from cysteine to phenylalanine, the CDR3 counts 16 amino acids. Here the CDR3 DNA is all that survives: 48 bases in frame from base 1. V loses 2 bases at its end and J loses 5 bases; junction bases beyond the gene matches: 10. The germline V gene (reference sequence) provides CDR1 DFQATT and CDR2 SNEGSKA. This clonotype came up many times. It lacks a known antigen. Per-nucleotide qualities are absent, and no much larger clonotype sits a single base away. Set within a cohort of healthcare workers in London, UK, this nested case-control study involved weekly PCR testing of nasopharyngeal swabs along with blood sampling. Healthcare workers were recruited between 23 and 31 March 2020, during the week of the UK lockdown, and were followed weekly for up to about 16 weeks.

This TCR was sampled from an adult who was a healthcare worker with PCR-confirmed SARS-CoV-2 infection or an uninfected control (not recorded which). The chain joins TRBV20-1 to TRBJ2-2, and 8 junction bases match TRBD1. Sequenced here: whole blood, sampled at baseline. The DNA sequence follows: TGCAGTGCTAGAAGACAGGGGTCGGTGGTAACCGGGGAGCTGTTTTTT. Its coded protein is CSARRQGSVVTGELFF.